The 26 T cell receptor beta chains below come from one sample, sequenced in a study of T cells after yellow fever vaccination. MiXCR was run by TCRdb on the 5' RACE reads, yielding one entry per CDR3 protein. Of under 400,000 distinct CDR3 sequences listed, under 15% are singletons. Sequences were derived from CD4+ T cells sorted from PBMCs, sampled 15 days after the yellow fever booster vaccination. These receptors came from a man in his late teens or twenties who received the YFV17D yellow fever vaccine.

This clonotype came up a few times. The rearrangement links TRBV5-6 to TRBJ2-3; the D gene is possibly TRBD1 (6 bases). The CDR3 runs 17 residues. Germline-derived CDR1 and CDR2 are SGHDT and YYEEEE. The V end was cut by 0 bases, the J end by 0 bases, with 14 bases between. CDR3 nucleotides: TGTGCCAGCAGCTTGGGTGGCAGGGGATCTAGCACAGATACGCAGTATTTT. Its translation: CASSLGGRGSSTDTQYF.

The V and J genes are TRBV5-4 and TRBJ2-1; TRBD1 aligns across 7 bases. Germline assignment: CDR1 SGHNT and CDR2 YYREEE (reference sequence). CDR3 length equals 15 residues. With 4 bases clipped from V and 4 bases from J, the junction kept 8 bases outside the gene matches. CDR3 nucleotides: TGTGCCAGCAGCCAAGACAGGGCCGTTTACAATGAGCAGTTCTTC. This encodes CASSQDRAVYNEQFF.

This clonotype was detected only a few times. The chain has TRBV5-1 and TRBJ2-5, with TRBD1 identical over 11 bases. J gave up 2 bases and V 7 bases, and 7 bases lay outside the gene matches. Looked up from germline, CDR1 is SGHRS and CDR2 is YFSETQ. The CDR3 sequence is 15 residues long. The CDR3 coding sequence is TGCGCCAGCTTCCCGGGACAGGGGGTTCAAGAGACCCAGTACTTC. Protein sequence: CASFPGQGVQETQYF.

This clonotype has just a few counts. The chain links TRBV3-1 to TRBJ1-3; 7 bases fit TRBD1. CDR1 and CDR2 (germline): LGHDT, YNNKEL (reference sequence). The CDR3 is made up of 15 amino acids. Trimming removed 2 bases from V and 4 bases from J; junction bases left unmatched: 5. The DNA for the CDR3 is TGTGCCAGCAGCCAATCGTGGACAGGAGGAAACACCATATATTTT. It encodes CASSQSWTGGNTIYF. Full variable domain (missing parts from reference TRBV3-1 and TRBJ1-3): DTAVSQTPKYLVTQMGNDKSIKCEQNLGHDTMYWYKQDSKKFLKIMFSYNNKELIINETVPNRFSPKSPDKAHLNLHINSLELGDSAVYFCASSQSWTGGNTIYFGEGSWLTVV.

This clonotype was seen a few times. CDR3 sequence: CASSHPGQSDNEQFF. DNA of the CDR3: TGTGCCAGCAGCCATCCGGGACAGAGTGACAATGAGCAGTTCTTC. The chain links TRBV14 to TRBJ2-1; TRBD1 matches at 7 bases. Germline V CDR1 and CDR2: SGHDN, FVKESK. The junction had 7 bases not matched to a gene; V was cut back by 3 bases and J by 5 bases. The CDR3 contains 15 residues. Variable domain in full (rest from reference TRBV14 and TRBJ2-1): EAGVTQFPSHSVIEKGQTVTLRCDPISGHDNLYWYRRVMGKEIKFLLHFVKESKQDESGMPNNRFLAERTGGTYSTLKVQPAELEDSGVYFCASSHPGQSDNEQFFGPGTRLTVL.

The V and J genes are TRBV11-2 and TRBJ1-2, with D unclear. The CDR3 has 15 residues. CDR1 is SGHAT, CDR2 FQNNGV, per germline. V lost 7 bases and J 2 bases, leaving 17 bases between the germline ends. CDR3 nucleotides: TGTGCCAGCAACCAAGTGAGGACGGTCAACTATGGCTACACCTTC. Amino acid sequence: CASNQVRTVNYGYTF.

This clonotype was counted many times. The V gene is TRBV2, the J gene TRBJ2-3, with a weak D call TRBD2 (5 bases). Germline values: CDR1 SNHLY, CDR2 FYNNEI. Trimming removed 4 bases at V and 14 bases at J, with 13 bases between. The CDR3 runs 11 residues. Here the CDR3 DNA reads TGTGCCAGCAGTGCAACTAGGCGTCTGTATTTT. It is translated as CASSATRRLYF. Full variable domain (remainder filled in from reference TRBV2 and TRBJ2-3): EPEVTQTPSHQVTQMGQEVILRCVPISNHLYFYWYRQILGQKVEFLVSFYNNEISEKSEIFDDQFSVERPDGSNFTLKIRSTKLEDSAMYFCASSATRRLYFGPGTRLTVL.

The chain uses TRBV7-3 and TRBJ2-2, with D maybe TRBD1 (5 bases). Germline V lookup: CDR1 SGHTA, CDR2 FQGTGA. CDR3 length equals 14 residues. The V gene lost 5 bases and the J gene lost 7 bases, with 14 bases spanning the gap. The CDR3 DNA is TGTGCCAGCAGCGTAGGGGTGGTTGGCGGGGAGCTGTTTTTT. This codes for CASSVGVVGGELFF. The whole variable domain, filled in from reference TRBV7-3 and TRBJ2-2, reads GAGVSQTPSNKVTEKGKYVELRCDPISGHTALYWYRQSLGQGPEFLIYFQGTGAADDSGLPNDRFFAVRPEGSVSTLKIQRTERGDSAVYLCASSVGVVGGELFFGEGSRLTVL.

The chain recombines TRBV4-1 with TRBJ1-5; no clear D gene. Per germline, CDR1 MGHRA and CDR2 YSYEKL. Trimming pared 5 bases from V and 2 bases from J, leaving 10 bases between. The length of the CDR3 is 14 residues. The CDR3 DNA reads as TGCGCCAGCAGCTACCCTGGTCGCAATCAGCCCCAGCATTTT. It codes for CASSYPGRNQPQHF.

The chain has TRBV7-9 and TRBJ2-3; the D gene is possibly TRBD1 (5 bases). The CDR3 loop spans 14 amino acids. Germline assignment: CDR1 SEHNR and CDR2 FQNEAQ (reference sequence). Trimming removed 3 bases at V and 4 bases at J, with 11 bases between. The CDR3 region is CASSFRQGADTQYF. The CDR3 DNA reads as TGTGCCAGCAGCTTCCGGCAGGGCGCAGATACGCAGTATTTT. The whole variable domain, filled in from reference TRBV7-9 and TRBJ2-3, reads DTGVSQNPRHKITKRGQNVTFRCDPISEHNRLYWYRQTLGQGPEFLTYFQNEAQLEKSRLLSDRFSAERPKGSFSTLEIQRTEQGDSAMYLCASSFRQGADTQYFGPGTRLTVL.

The V gene is TRBV7-3, the J gene TRBJ2-3, with D possibly TRBD1 on 5 matching bases. Trimming pared 4 bases from V and 4 bases from J, leaving 21 bases between. The CDR3 runs to 17 residues. Germline CDR1 reads SGHTA; CDR2 reads FQGTGA. The CDR3 region is CASSSPGSPKGADTQYF. The DNA of the CDR3 is TGTGCCAGCAGCTCCCCCGGCAGTCCAAAAGGGGCAGATACGCAGTATTTT.

This clonotype was counted only a few times. The chain links TRBV12-3 or TRBV12-4 to TRBJ2-7, with D uncertain. The germline V and J ends were trimmed by 5 bases and 12 bases, with 14 bases remaining between them. The CDR3 extends over 11 amino acids. In nucleotides, the CDR3 is TGTGCCAGCAGTCTAGGAACGGAACGGTACTTC. This sequence encodes CASSLGTERYF.

The table lists this clonotype with a few counts. The chain joins TRBV5-1 to TRBJ1-1, with TRBD1 as a possible D gene (6 bases). Per the germline V gene, CDR1 is SGHRS and CDR2 is YFSETQ. Between the trimmed V and J ends, which lost 3 bases and 7 bases, there was a span of 19 bases. This CDR3 spans 15 amino acids. CDR3 sequence (DNA): TGCGCCAGCAGCTCCTCCTCCCGGGGGACATATGAAGCTTTCTTT. Protein sequence: CASSSSSRGTYEAFF.

The chain links TRBV6-2 or TRBV6-3 to TRBJ2-5, with 7 bases aligning to TRBD1. CDR3 length: 17 amino acids. The trim removed 6 bases at V and 3 bases at J, leaving 16 bases unmatched. Germline V gene lookup returns CDR1 MNHEY and CDR2 SVGEGT. In nucleotides, the CDR3 is TGTGCCAGCAGCCCGCTTGGACAGGCGGCCCCCGAAGAGACCCAGTACTTC. Translation gives CASSPLGQAAPEETQYF.

This sequence joins TRBV6-6 and TRBJ2-3, with 10 bases that match TRBD2. V lost 7 bases, J lost 0 bases, and 13 bases stayed unmatched. This CDR3 has 18 residues. In germline, CDR1 is MNHNY, CDR2 SVGAGI (reference sequence). The CDR3 nucleotides read TGTGCCAGCATCAAGACTAGCGGGCTAACTCCTAGCACAGATACGCAGTATTTT. Amino acid sequence: CASIKTSGLTPSTDTQYF.

The chain employs TRBV5-1 and TRBJ2-3; D gene ambiguous. The V gene's germline CDR1 is SGHRS and CDR2 YFSETQ. V was clipped by 7 bases and J by 3 bases, with 12 bases between them. The CDR3 totals 13 residues. The CDR3 coding sequence is TGCGCCAGCCAATGGCCCGGGACAGATACGCAGTATTTT. Translating gives CASQWPGTDTQYF.

The J gene is TRBJ1-6, the V gene TRBV2; D call uncertain. The CDR3 spans 13 residues. Germline values: CDR1 SNHLY, CDR2 FYNNEI. V was cut by 3 bases and J by 7 bases, with 7 bases left in between. CDR3 nucleotide sequence: TGTGCCAGCAGTGAGGGATCCAATTCACCCCTCCACTTT. Its protein product is CASSEGSNSPLHF.

This clonotype was observed a few times. The chain joins TRBV6-5 to TRBJ1-1, with D uncertain. Germline CDR1 MNHEY, CDR2 SVGAGI. CDR3 length: 15 amino acids. Between the trimmed V and J ends, which lost 6 bases and 0 bases, there was a span of 14 bases. CDR3 in DNA: TGTGCCAGCAGGCACCTTCTGATTCTGAACACTGAAGCTTTCTTT. This sequence encodes CASRHLLILNTEAFF.

V and J are TRBV2 and TRBJ2-3; the match to TRBD2 covers 10 bases. Per the germline V gene, CDR1 is SNHLY and CDR2 is FYNNEI. Trimming cost V 1 base and J 1 base; bases outside gene matches: 2. This CDR3 is built from 16 residues. In nucleotides, the CDR3 is TGTGCCAGCAGTGAAGGGCTAGCGGGGGGCACAGATACGCAGTATTTT. Its translation is CASSEGLAGGTDTQYF.

This chain uses TRBV20-1 with TRBJ2-7, with D hard to call. Germline CDR1 DFQATT, CDR2 SNEGSKA (reference sequence). The V end was cut by 5 bases, the J end by 6 bases, with 20 bases between. The CDR3 runs to 14 residues. The CDR3 here is CSALIDTTPCEQYV. The CDR3 nucleotides read TGCAGTGCTTTGATTGACACGACGCCCTGCGAGCAGTACGTC.

This clonotype was seen at least ten times. The V call is TRBV20-1, the J call TRBJ2-3, with D hard to call. CDR3 size: 15 residues. V shed 2 bases and J shed 5 bases, with 17 bases lying between them. CDR1 DFQATT and CDR2 SNEGSKA come from the germline V gene (reference sequence). CDR3 amino acids: CSARSPARHLDTQYF. CDR3 DNA sequence: TGCAGTGCTAGAAGTCCAGCTAGACATCTAGATACGCAGTATTTT.

The J gene is TRBJ1-2, the V gene TRBV5-1; 7 bases map to TRBD1. This CDR3 comprises 13 residues. V trimming: 4 bases; J trimming: 8 bases; junction bases outside the gene matches: 8. CDR1 is SGHRS and CDR2 is YFSETQ in the germline V gene. CDR3 region: CASSPETGIGYTF. The CDR3 DNA reads as TGCGCCAGCAGCCCGGAGACAGGGATCGGCTACACCTTC.

This clonotype has ten or more counts. In DNA, the CDR3 is TGTGCCAGCAGCTTAGGGCAGGACCATCAGCCCCAGCATTTT. Protein: CASSLGQDHQPQHF. V and J are TRBV7-9 and TRBJ1-5; D uncertain. The V gene lost 1 base and the J gene lost 5 bases, with 9 bases spanning the gap. The CDR3 is 14 residues long. Germline CDR1 SEHNR, CDR2 FQNEAQ (reference sequence).

V and J are TRBV20-1 and TRBJ2-2, with D tentatively TRBD1 (6 bases). The germline V gene encodes CDR1 DFQATT and CDR2 SNEGSKA (reference sequence). Between the trimmed V and J ends, which lost 0 bases and 5 bases, there was a span of 16 bases. The CDR3 is made up of 16 amino acids. In DNA form, the CDR3 reads TGCAGTGCTAGAGAACCGGGACATCGATTGACCGGGGAGCTGTTTTTT. This sequence encodes CSAREPGHRLTGELFF.

This clonotype was counted between two and nine times. This chain links TRBV6-6 with TRBJ2-7, with D maybe TRBD1 (5 bases). This CDR3 contains 11 residues. CDR1 is MNHNY, CDR2 SVGAGI, per germline (reference sequence). Trimming left V 6 bases short and J 2 bases short, with 5 bases between. CDR3 DNA: TGTGCCAGCAGGGGGCCCTACGAGCAGTACTTC. Protein sequence: CASRGPYEQYF.

The V and J genes are TRBV4-2 and TRBJ2-5, with D perhaps assigned TRBD1 or TRBD2 (6 bases each). This CDR3 has 17 amino acids. Germline V gene data show CDR1 as LGHNA and CDR2 as YNFKEQ. Trimming stripped 1 base from V and 5 bases from J, with 20 bases between. For the CDR3, the DNA is TGTGCCAGCAGCCAAGGAAAGGGGGGCTGGGTGCGGGAGACCCAGTACTTC. This codes for CASSQGKGGWVRETQYF.